This is a list of T cell receptor beta chains from one sample in a study of shared clonotypes between healthy human individuals. Data came from immunoSEQ multiplex PCR; TCRdb stores just in-frame clones and leaves some out. The sample includes approximately 1.4 million clones, around 98% of them seen just once. The source material was naive CD4+ T cells sorted from blood. The receptor source for this set is a man in his thirties or forties in good health. CDR3s include the opening cysteine and the closing phenylalanine or tryptophan. The D gene is left open where the match is weak.

V	J	D	DNA	CDR3
TRBV9	TRBJ2-1	TRBD1	TGTGCCAGCAGCAGAGAAGGACAGGGGGTCGCGGAGCAGTTCTTC	CASSREGQGVAEQFF
TRBV19	TRBJ2-5	TRBD2	TGTGCCAGTAGCTACCCGGGACTAGCTCCGTCGGAGACCCAGTACTTC	CASSYPGLAPSETQYF
TRBV18	TRBJ2-7	NA	TGTGCCAGCTCACCCCGAGGACTGAAAACCTACGAGCAGTACTTC	CASSPRGLKTYEQYF
TRBV9	TRBJ1-1	TRBD1	TGTGCCAGCAGCGTAGCTGGGGACAGGTACACTGAAGCTTTCTTT	CASSVAGDRYTEAFF
TRBV12-5	TRBJ2-7	NA	TGTGCTAGTGGAACCGACTCCTACGAGCAGTACTTC	CASGTDSYEQYF
TRBV15	TRBJ2-1	TRBD2	TGTGCCACCAGCAGAGTCGCACTAGCGCCCAATGAGCAGTTCTTC	CATSRVALAPNEQFF
TRBV9	TRBJ2-3	NA	TGTGCCAGCAGCGCCAACTTCAGGGGCACCACAGATACGCAGTATTTT	CASSANFRGTTDTQYF
TRBV10-3	TRBJ2-1	NA	TGTGCCATCAGTGTATACGGAGAGACCTACAATGAGCAGTTCTTC	CAISVYGETYNEQFF
TRBV5-8	TRBJ2-7	NA	TGTGCCAGCACCCAGGGAAGCGTAGACTACGAGCAGTACTTC	CASTQGSVDYEQYF
TRBV4-3	TRBJ2-2	NA	TGCGCCAGCAGCCAAGATGTGATGGCAGGCCCCAACACCGGGGAGCTGTTTTTT	CASSQDVMAGPNTGELFF
TRBV7-9	TRBJ2-3	NA	TGTGCCAGCAGTTCAGGACTAAGAGGGCCCACAGATACGCAGTATTTT	CASSSGLRGPTDTQYF
TRBV5-6	TRBJ1-5	NA	TGTGCCAGCAGCTTGGGGGTTGGCGGGAGCAACCCCGGTCAGCCCCAGCATTTT	CASSLGVGGSNPGQPQHF
TRBV28	TRBJ2-6	NA	TGTGCCAGCAGTTACGGGTATTCTGGGGCCAACGTCCTGACTTTC	CASSYGYSGANVLTF
TRBV4-1	TRBJ2-6	NA	TGCGCCAGCAGCCAAGACCCTGGGGCCAACGTCCTGACTTTC	CASSQDPGANVLTF
TRBV9	TRBJ2-3	NA	TGTGCCAGCAGCGTAGACCCCCTTGGGGGGATCGCAGATACGCAGTATTTT	CASSVDPLGGIADTQYF
TRBV5-1	TRBJ2-7	NA	TGCGCCAGCAGCTTGGTGGCAGGGGGGTACTACGAGCAGTACTTC	CASSLVAGGYYEQYF
TRBV5-4	TRBJ1-4	TRBD1	TGTGCCAGCAGCCTACCGGGACAGCAAAATGAAAAACTGTTTTTT	CASSLPGQQNEKLFF
TRBV15	TRBJ2-7	NA	TGTGCCACCAGCAGAGATCGCGGACCCTACGAGCAGTACTTC	CATSRDRGPYEQYF
TRBV6-6	TRBJ1-5	NA	TGTGCCAGCAGTTACTCGAGGCAGGGAAGTCAGCCCCAGCATTTT	CASSYSRQGSQPQHF
TRBV5-1	TRBJ1-1	TRBD1	TGCGCCAGCAGCCTACGCGACAGGGGAGAACCTGAAGCTTTCTTT	CASSLRDRGEPEAFF
TRBV18	TRBJ1-4	NA	TGTGCCAGCTCCCCAAGGAGGGGTGTATTGGAAAAACTGTTTTTT	CASSPRRGVLEKLFF
TRBV2	TRBJ2-5	TRBD1	TGTGCCAGCGGACCTGACAGGGTGGAGGAGACCCAGTACTTC	CASGPDRVEETQYF
TRBV4-1	TRBJ1-4	TRBD1	TGCGCCAGCAGCCGGGGACAGGGGGGTGAAAAACTGTTTTTT	CASSRGQGGEKLFF
TRBV7-8	TRBJ2-7	NA	TGTGCCAGCAGCTTCCAGACTAGAACCTACGAGCAGTACTTC	CASSFQTRTYEQYF
TRBV13	TRBJ1-2	NA	TGTGCCAGCAGCTTAGGTCAGGGTGGTGGCTACACCTTC	CASSLGQGGGYTF
TRBV11-2	TRBJ2-5	TRBD1	TGTGCCAGCAGCTTAGGACAGGGTGTTAGCGAGACCCAGTACTTC	CASSLGQGVSETQYF
TRBV11-2	TRBJ2-1	TRBD2	TGTGCCAGCAGCTTAGGACTAGCGGGAGTGTTTGAGCAGTTCTTC	CASSLGLAGVFEQFF